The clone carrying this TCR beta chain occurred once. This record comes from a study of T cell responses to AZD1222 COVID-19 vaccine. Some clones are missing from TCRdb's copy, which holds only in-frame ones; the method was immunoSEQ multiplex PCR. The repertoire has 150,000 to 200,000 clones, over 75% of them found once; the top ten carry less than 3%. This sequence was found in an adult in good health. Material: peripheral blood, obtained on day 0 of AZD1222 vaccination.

The CDR3 reads CASSLRGLGGELFF. The CDR3 DNA sequence: TGTGCCAGCAGCTTAAGGGGGCTTGGCGGGGAGCTGTTTTTT. The chain combines TRBV11-2 with TRBJ2-2, with 7 bases lining up with TRBD1. The CDR3 loop spans 14 amino acids. Germline CDR1 reads SGHAT; CDR2 reads FQNNGV. V lost 2 bases and J lost 7; bases outside the gene matches: 4.